These 30 T cell receptor beta chains came from one sample sequenced in a study of blood T cell repertoires in COVID-19. Some clones are missing from TCRdb's copy, which holds only in-frame ones; the method was immunoSEQ multiplex PCR. The sample contains 200,000 or so clones, 65% to 85% of which appear only once. Material for sequencing was peripheral blood. Receptors originate from a man aged 60 to 69 with active or convalescent COVID-19.

The rearrangement uses TRBV20-1 and TRBJ2-1; no definite D call. V lost 4 bases and J 6 bases, leaving 7 bases between the germline ends. Germline lookup yields CDR1 DFQATT and CDR2 SNEGSKA (reference sequence). The CDR3 loop spans 11 amino acids. CDR3 sequence: CSATNFNEQFF. The CDR3 DNA reads TGCAGTGCTACCAACTTCAATGAGCAGTTCTTC.

The table lists this clone with a count of one. The CDR3 region is CASTRDRLYEQYF. Written as DNA, the CDR3 is TGTGCCAGCACACGGGACAGGTTGTACGAGCAGTACTTC. V is TRBV28 and J is TRBJ2-7, with 8 bases that match TRBD1. This CDR3 has 13 amino acids. Germline V gene sequence: CDR1 MDHEN, CDR2 SYDVKM. V lost 7 bases, J lost 4 bases, and 6 bases stayed unmatched. The variable domain in full, completed from reference TRBV28 and TRBJ2-7, reads DVKVTQSSRYLVKRTGEKVFLECVQDMDHENMFWYRQDPGLGLRLIYFSYDVKMKEKGDIPEGYSVSREKKERFSLILESASTNQTSMYLCASTRDRLYEQYFGPGTRLTVT.

The chain uses TRBV28 and TRBJ2-5, with 10 bases that match TRBD1. This CDR3 region has 14 residues. The V gene end was trimmed by 4 bases and the J gene end by 5 bases; junction bases not matched to a gene: 4. Germline V gene sequence: CDR1 MDHEN, CDR2 SYDVKM. DNA for the CDR3: TGTGCCAGCAGTTCGACAGGGGGCGGTGAGACCCAGTACTTC. Its protein product is CASSSTGGGETQYF.

CDR3 DNA: TGTGCCAGCAGCCGACAGGCGCAAGAGACCCAGTACTTC. This encodes CASSRQAQETQYF. The rearrangement joins TRBV7-3 to TRBJ2-5; possible D gene TRBD1, 6 bases. CDR1 and CDR2 from the germline V gene are SGHTA and FQGTGA. The ends were cut back, 5 bases at V and 2 bases at J, with 9 bases in the middle. CDR3 length: 13 amino acids.

The chain carries TRBV19 and TRBJ2-3; 7 bases line up with TRBD1. CDR3 size: 12 residues. CDR1 LNHDA and CDR2 SQIVND come from the germline V gene (reference sequence). With 6 bases clipped from V and 8 bases from J, the junction kept 5 bases outside the gene matches. This CDR3 is CASSHRGGTQYF. The CDR3, as DNA: TGTGCCAGTAGCCACAGGGGTGGTACGCAGTATTTT. The variable domain in full, with the rest retrieved from reference TRBV19 and TRBJ2-3, is DGGITQSPKYLFRKEGQNVTLSCEQNLNHDAMYWYRQDPGQGLRLIYYSQIVNDFQKGDIAEGYSVSREKKESFPLTVTSAQKNPTAFYLCASSHRGGTQYFGPGTRLTVL.

This rearrangement joins TRBV7-2 to TRBJ2-7; possible D gene TRBD2, 6 bases. Between the trimmed V and J ends, which lost 4 bases and 7 bases, there was a span of 14 bases. CDR3 length equals 13 residues. Germline CDR1 SGHTA, CDR2 FQGNSA. The CDR3 here is CASSSGLLLEQYF. CDR3 nucleotides: TGTGCCAGCAGCTCGGGACTCCTCCTGGAGCAGTACTTC. The full variable domain, with the rest looked up from reference TRBV7-2 and TRBJ2-7, is GAGVSQSPSNKVTEKGKDVELRCDPISGHTALYWYRQSLGQGLEFLIYFQGNSAPDKSGLPSDRFSAERTGGSVSTLTIQRTQQEDSAVYLCASSSGLLLEQYFGPGTRLTVT.

This clone came up once. The V and J genes are TRBV7-3 and TRBJ2-1; 13 bases map to TRBD2. Trimming at V came to 0 bases and at J to 4 bases, leaving 15 bases not matched to a gene. Germline values: CDR1 SGHTA, CDR2 FQGTGA. CDR3 size: 21 residues. The CDR3 coding sequence is TGTGCCAGCAGCTTAACCCTCGAACTAGCGGGAGGGCCCCCACAATACAATGAGCAGTTCTTC. Its protein is CASSLTLELAGGPPQYNEQFF.

The chain links TRBV6-1 to TRBJ1-2; D uncertain. The germline CDR1 and CDR2 sequences are MNHNS and SASEGT. The CDR3 runs 15 residues. Trimming removed 0 bases from V and 4 bases from J, with 12 bases in between. CDR3: CASSEALYSPYGYTF. CDR3 nucleotides: TGTGCCAGCAGTGAAGCGCTATACAGCCCCTATGGCTACACCTTC.

For the CDR3, the DNA is TGTGCCAGCAGTTTGCAGCGGGACACTGAAGCTTTCTTT. Translation gives CASSLQRDTEAFF. This rearrangement joins TRBV12-3 or TRBV12-4 to TRBJ1-1; D not certain. Trimming removed 3 bases from V and 3 bases from J, with 8 bases in between. The CDR3 is made up of 13 amino acids.

The chain carries TRBV2 and TRBJ2-1, with 7 nucleotides matching TRBD2. CDR1 and CDR2 (germline): SNHLY, FYNNEI. The CDR3 covers 16 residues. The V and J ends lost 7 bases and 8 bases, in that order; junction bases with no gene match: 17. Here the CDR3 DNA reads TGTGCCAGCAAGCCCCTAGCGGCCCCTGGGGTGGATGAGCAGTTCTTC. It translates to CASKPLAAPGVDEQFF.

The chain couples TRBV15 to TRBJ2-1, with D unresolved. Germline V gene data show CDR1 as LNHNV and CDR2 as YYDKDF (reference sequence). V lost 0 bases and J lost 6, with 6 bases in between. This CDR3 is 13 amino acids long. In DNA form, the CDR3 reads TGTGCCACCAGCAGAGAGGTGAGCAATGAGCAGTTCTTC. Encoded protein: CATSREVSNEQFF.

V usage is TRBV28 and J usage is TRBJ2-7; 7 bases line up with TRBD2. Germline V gene sequence: CDR1 MDHEN, CDR2 SYDVKM. The CDR3 length is 16 residues. V gave up 2 bases and J gave up 5 bases; unmatched junction bases: 12. This chain's CDR3 is CASSLHGSGKGNEQYF. In DNA form, the CDR3 reads TGTGCCAGCAGTTTACACGGGAGCGGGAAGGGAAACGAGCAGTACTTC.

V usage is TRBV7-8 and J usage is TRBJ2-7; TRBD1 agrees at 9 bases. Germline V gives CDR1 SGHVS, CDR2 FQNEAQ. Losses at the gene ends were 1 base for V and 4 bases for J; bases not matched to a gene: 5. The CDR3 sequence is 15 residues long. CDR3 in DNA: TGTGCCAGCAGCTTAGTAGGGACAGGGATATACGAGCAGTACTTC. Its translation: CASSLVGTGIYEQYF.

This chain uses TRBV29-1 with TRBJ2-1; 8 positions match TRBD2. The junction had 19 bases not matched to a gene; V was cut back by 7 bases and J by 8 bases. CDR3 length: 16 amino acids. Germline values: CDR1 SQVTM, CDR2 ANQGSEA. This CDR3 is CSATHQTGRAGDEQFF. The CDR3 DNA reads TGCAGCGCCACCCATCAAACCGGGAGGGCCGGGGATGAGCAGTTCTTC.

In nucleotides, the CDR3 is TGTGCCAGCAGCCGAGGCGGGCCGAGCACAGATACGCAGTATTTT. Protein: CASSRGGPSTDTQYF. The chain couples TRBV3-1 (or the pseudogene TRBV3-2) to TRBJ2-3, with D tentatively TRBD2 (5 bases). CDR1 is LGHDT and CDR2 is YNNKEL in the germline V gene (reference sequence). The CDR3 covers 15 residues. Trimming pared 4 bases from V and 0 bases from J, leaving 11 bases between.

The chain recombines TRBV7-8 with TRBJ2-1; no reliable D call. The germline CDR1 and CDR2 sequences are SGHVS and FQNEAQ. Trimming took 7 bases from V and 6 from J, leaving 10 bases between them. The CDR3 covers 12 residues. CDR3 DNA: TGTGCCAGCAAGGAGCTACGCAATGAGCAGTTCTTC. Translation gives CASKELRNEQFF.

The V gene is TRBV6-5, the J gene TRBJ1-1, with unresolved D. This CDR3 is 14 amino acids long. The V and J ends lost 0 bases and 0 bases respectively, with 5 bases between them. Per the germline V gene, CDR1 is MNHEY and CDR2 is SVGAGI. Written as DNA, the CDR3 is TGTGCCAGCAGTTACTCTATCTTGAACACTGAAGCTTTCTTT. Its protein is CASSYSILNTEAFF.

The CDR3, as DNA: TGCGCCAGCAGCCAAGATTACAACCCCGATAGCAATCAGCCCCAGCATTTT. It encodes CASSQDYNPDSNQPQHF. The chain employs TRBV4-3 and TRBJ1-5; D is unclear. The V end was cut by 0 bases, the J end by 0 bases, with 12 bases between. This CDR3 region has 17 residues. Germline V CDR1 and CDR2: LGHNA, YSLEER.

The chain joins TRBV7-2 to TRBJ2-5; D ambiguous. The CDR3 sequence is 14 residues long. Between the trimmed V and J ends, which lost 5 bases and 1 base, there was a span of 11 bases. The germline CDR1 and CDR2 sequences are SGHTA and FQGNSA. The DNA for the CDR3 is TGTGCCAGCAGCCCGACTCTAATCCAAGAGACCCAGTACTTC. Translating it yields CASSPTLIQETQYF.

This clone was detected a few times. CDR3 sequence: CASSRSGSGEKLFF. The CDR3 DNA reads TGTGCCAGCAGTCGGAGCGGCAGCGGTGAAAAACTGTTTTTT. The chain recombines TRBV27 with TRBJ1-4; D remains unclear. V lost 5 bases, J lost 7 bases, and 14 bases lay in between. The CDR3 covers 14 residues. Germline V gene lookup returns CDR1 MNHEY and CDR2 SMNVEV (reference sequence).

The rearrangement uses TRBV12-3 or TRBV12-4 and TRBJ2-7; TRBD1 might be the D (6 bases). Trimming left V 6 bases short and J 5 bases short, with 14 bases between. The CDR3 loop spans 13 amino acids. In nucleotides, the CDR3 is TGTGCCAGCAGCTTGGACAGAGGAGACGAGCAGTACTTC. Protein: CASSLDRGDEQYF.

This clone was recorded once. Other nucleotide sequences in the sample specify the same CDR3. This chain links TRBV13 with TRBJ1-3; maybe TRBD1 (5 bases). The germline gives CDR1 PRHDT, CDR2 FYEKMQ (reference sequence). V gave up 3 bases and J gave up 8 bases, with 14 bases separating them. The CDR3 loop spans 14 amino acids. The CDR3 sequence is CASSFGTGVDTIYF. DNA for the CDR3: TGTGCCAGCAGCTTCGGCACAGGAGTTGACACCATATATTTT. The full variable domain, with the rest looked up from reference TRBV13 and TRBJ1-3, is AAGVIQSPRHLIKEKRETATLKCYPIPRHDTVYWYQQGPGQDPQFLISFYEKMQSDKGSIPDRFSAQQFSDYHSELNMSSLELGDSALYFCASSFGTGVDTIYFGEGSWLTVV.

This chain links TRBV3-1 (or the pseudogene TRBV3-2) with TRBJ2-5; 7 nucleotides line up with TRBD1. Germline V lookup: CDR1 LGHDT, CDR2 YNNKEL (reference sequence). CDR3 length: 15 amino acids. The V gene end was trimmed by 1 base and the J gene end by 9 bases; junction bases not matched to a gene: 11. In DNA, the CDR3 is TGTGCCAGCAGCCAAGGACAGGGCGTTCCATCGGCCCAGTACTTC. It yields the protein CASSQGQGVPSAQYF.

J is TRBJ1-3 and V is TRBV11-2; unclear D gene. CDR3 length equals 14 residues. Trimming pared 5 bases from V and 3 bases from J, leaving 11 bases between. The germline gives CDR1 SGHAT, CDR2 FQNNGV. CDR3 protein: CASSKEGFGNTIYF. The CDR3, as DNA: TGTGCCAGCAGCAAAGAGGGATTTGGAAACACCATATATTTT.

The genes are TRBV7-2 and TRBJ2-1; D may be TRBD2 (6 bases). Trimming stripped 5 bases from V and 6 bases from J, with 20 bases between. The CDR3 has 16 residues. Germline-derived CDR1 and CDR2 are SGHTA and FQGNSA. The CDR3 bases are TGTGCCAGCAGCCCATCGTGGGGGGACGGGTCCAATGAGCAGTTCTTC. This encodes CASSPSWGDGSNEQFF.

Note on this clone: This same CDR3 is encoded by further DNA sequences in the sample. The CDR3 region is CASSVEGAGTGELFF. The CDR3 nucleotides are TGTGCCAGCAGCGTAGAGGGTGCGGGGACCGGGGAGCTGTTTTTT. The chain has TRBV9 and TRBJ2-2; TRBD2 might be the D (6 bases). This CDR3 spans 15 amino acids. Germline CDR1 reads SGDLS; CDR2 reads YYNGEE. Between the trimmed V and J ends, which lost 0 bases and 5 bases, there was a span of 11 bases.

This clone was found a few times. V and J are TRBV19 and TRBJ1-2, with D hard to call. Germline V gene data show CDR1 as LNHDA and CDR2 as SQIVND (reference sequence). V lost 3 bases and J lost 0, with 14 bases in between. The CDR3 runs 16 residues. In DNA form, the CDR3 reads TGTGCCAGTAGTATTGAGGCCCTCCGAACTAACTATGGCTACACCTTC. It yields the protein CASSIEALRTNYGYTF.

The rearrangement uses TRBV28 and TRBJ1-1; 8 bases align to TRBD1. The CDR3 is made up of 17 amino acids. V trimming: 5 bases; J trimming: 0 bases; junction bases outside the gene matches: 11. Germline V gene lookup returns CDR1 MDHEN and CDR2 SYDVKM. The CDR3 DNA reads TGTGCCAGCAGTAAGGACAGGGCGCCCTTCATGAACACTGAAGCTTTCTTT. Its protein product is CASSKDRAPFMNTEAFF.

This clone was detected a few times. The chain carries TRBV5-6 and TRBJ1-1; no clear D gene. Germline lookup yields CDR1 SGHDT and CDR2 YYEEEE. V was clipped by 0 bases and J by 11 bases, with 14 bases between them. This CDR3 spans 13 amino acids. As DNA, the CDR3 is TGTGCCAGCAGCTTGGCCAGGCTGGGTTTTGCTTTCTTT. Translating gives CASSLARLGFAFF. Full variable domain (remainder filled in from reference TRBV5-6 and TRBJ1-1): DAGVTQSPTHLIKTRGQQVTLRCSPKSGHDTVSWYQQALGQGPQFIFQYYEEEERQRGNFPDRFSGHQFPNYSSELNVNALLLGDSALYLCASSLARLGFAFFGQGTRLTVV.

The gene calls are TRBV19 and TRBJ2-2, with a weak D call TRBD1 (5 bases). The CDR3 length is 15 residues. The germline V and J ends were trimmed by 2 bases and 7 bases, with 14 bases remaining between them. Germline V gene sequence: CDR1 LNHDA, CDR2 SQIVND (reference sequence). In DNA, the CDR3 is TGTGCCAGTAGTATACTCGCAGGGTCATACGGGGAGCTGTTTTTT. Translation: CASSILAGSYGELFF.